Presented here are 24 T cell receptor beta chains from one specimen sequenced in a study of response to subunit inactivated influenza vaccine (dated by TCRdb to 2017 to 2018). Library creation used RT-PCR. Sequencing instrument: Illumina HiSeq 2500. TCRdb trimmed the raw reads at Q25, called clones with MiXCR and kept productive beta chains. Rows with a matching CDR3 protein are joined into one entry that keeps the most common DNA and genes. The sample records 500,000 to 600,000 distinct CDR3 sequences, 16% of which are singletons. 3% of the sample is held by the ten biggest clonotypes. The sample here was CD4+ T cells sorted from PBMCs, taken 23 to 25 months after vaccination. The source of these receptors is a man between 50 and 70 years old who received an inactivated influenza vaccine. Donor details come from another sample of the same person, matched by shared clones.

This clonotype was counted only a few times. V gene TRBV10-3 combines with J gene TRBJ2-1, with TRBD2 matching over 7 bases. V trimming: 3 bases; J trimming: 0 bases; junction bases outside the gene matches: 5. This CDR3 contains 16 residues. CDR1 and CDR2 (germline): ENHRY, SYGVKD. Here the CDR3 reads CAISDPERGSYNEQFF. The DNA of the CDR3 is TGTGCCATCAGTGACCCTGAGCGGGGCTCCTACAATGAGCAGTTCTTC.

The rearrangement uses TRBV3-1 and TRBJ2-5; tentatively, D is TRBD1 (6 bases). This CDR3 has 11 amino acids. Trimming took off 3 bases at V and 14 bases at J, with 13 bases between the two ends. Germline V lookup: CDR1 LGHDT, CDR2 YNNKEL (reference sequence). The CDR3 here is CASSQGSGAYF. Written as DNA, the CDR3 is TGTGCCAGCAGCCAGGGGTCAGGGGCTTACTTC.

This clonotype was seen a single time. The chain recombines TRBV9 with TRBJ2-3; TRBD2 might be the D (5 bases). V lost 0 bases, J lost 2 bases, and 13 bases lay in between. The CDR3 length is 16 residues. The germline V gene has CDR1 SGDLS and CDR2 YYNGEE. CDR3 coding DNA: TGTGCCAGCAGCGTAGGGAATAGCGCCTACACAGATACGCAGTATTTT. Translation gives CASSVGNSAYTDTQYF.

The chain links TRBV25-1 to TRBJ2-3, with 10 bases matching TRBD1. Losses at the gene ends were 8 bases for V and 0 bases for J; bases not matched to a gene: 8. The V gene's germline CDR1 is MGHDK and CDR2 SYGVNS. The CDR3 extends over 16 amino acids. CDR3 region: CASARDRGTSTDTQYF. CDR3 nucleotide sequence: TGTGCCAGCGCACGGGACAGGGGAACGAGCACAGATACGCAGTATTTT.

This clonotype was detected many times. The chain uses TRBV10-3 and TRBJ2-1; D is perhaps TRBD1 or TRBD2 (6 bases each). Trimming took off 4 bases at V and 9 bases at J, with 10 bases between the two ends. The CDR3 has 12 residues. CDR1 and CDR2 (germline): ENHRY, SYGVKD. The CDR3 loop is CAISAGGSEQFF. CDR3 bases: TGTGCCATCAGTGCCGGGGGCAGTGAGCAGTTCTTC.

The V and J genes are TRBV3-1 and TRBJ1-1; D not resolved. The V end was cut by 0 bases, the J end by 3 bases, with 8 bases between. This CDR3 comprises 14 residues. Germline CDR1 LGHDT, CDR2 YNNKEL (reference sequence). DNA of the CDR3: TGTGCCAGCAGCCAAGAATCTAGGGACACTGAAGCTTTCTTT. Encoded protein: CASSQESRDTEAFF. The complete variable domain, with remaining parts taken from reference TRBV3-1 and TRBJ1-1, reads DTAVSQTPKYLVTQMGNDKSIKCEQNLGHDTMYWYKQDSKKFLKIMFSYNNKELIINETVPNRFSPKSPDKAHLNLHINSLELGDSAVYFCASSQESRDTEAFFGQGTRLTVV.

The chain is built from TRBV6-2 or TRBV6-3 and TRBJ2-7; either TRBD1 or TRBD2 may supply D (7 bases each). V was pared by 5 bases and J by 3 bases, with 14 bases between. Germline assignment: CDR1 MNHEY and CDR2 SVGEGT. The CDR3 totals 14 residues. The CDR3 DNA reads TGTGCCAGCAGTGTAGACAGGGAGGGCTACGAGCAGTACTTC. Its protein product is CASSVDREGYEQYF.

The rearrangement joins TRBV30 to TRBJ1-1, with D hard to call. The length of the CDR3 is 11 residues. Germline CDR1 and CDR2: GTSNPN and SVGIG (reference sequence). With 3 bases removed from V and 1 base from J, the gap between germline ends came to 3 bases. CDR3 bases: TGTGCCTGGAGACGGAACACTGAAGCTTTCTTT. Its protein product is CAWRRNTEAFF.

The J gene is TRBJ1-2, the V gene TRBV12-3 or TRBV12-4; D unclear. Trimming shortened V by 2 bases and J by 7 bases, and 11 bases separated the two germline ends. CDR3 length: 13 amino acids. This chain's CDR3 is CASSLTLTLGYTF. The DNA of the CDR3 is TGTGCCAGCAGTTTAACCCTTACCCTTGGCTACACCTTC.

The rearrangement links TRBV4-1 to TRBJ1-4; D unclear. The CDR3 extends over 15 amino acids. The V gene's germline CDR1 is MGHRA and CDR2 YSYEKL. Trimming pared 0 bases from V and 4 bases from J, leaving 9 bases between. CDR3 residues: CASSQERRFNEKLFF. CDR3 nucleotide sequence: TGCGCCAGCAGCCAAGAGCGGCGGTTTAATGAAAAACTGTTTTTT.

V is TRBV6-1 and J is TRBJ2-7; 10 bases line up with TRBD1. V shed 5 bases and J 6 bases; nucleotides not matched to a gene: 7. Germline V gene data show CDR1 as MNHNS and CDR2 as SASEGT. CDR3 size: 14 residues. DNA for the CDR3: TGTGCCAGCAGTACCGGGACAGGGGAAATCGAGCAGTACTTC. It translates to CASSTGTGEIEQYF.

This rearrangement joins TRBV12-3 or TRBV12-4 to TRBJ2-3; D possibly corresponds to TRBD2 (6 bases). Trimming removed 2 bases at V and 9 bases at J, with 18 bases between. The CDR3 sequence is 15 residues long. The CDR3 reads CASSLRGTADPTQYF. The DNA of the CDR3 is TGTGCCAGCAGTTTACGGGGGACTGCTGATCCCACGCAGTATTTT.

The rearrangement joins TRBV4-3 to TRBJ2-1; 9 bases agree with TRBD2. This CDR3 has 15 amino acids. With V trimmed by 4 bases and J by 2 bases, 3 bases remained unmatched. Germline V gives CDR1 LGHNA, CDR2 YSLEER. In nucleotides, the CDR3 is TGCGCCAGCAGCCGGGCTAGCGGGGCCTACAATGAGCAGTTCTTC. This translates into CASSRASGAYNEQFF.

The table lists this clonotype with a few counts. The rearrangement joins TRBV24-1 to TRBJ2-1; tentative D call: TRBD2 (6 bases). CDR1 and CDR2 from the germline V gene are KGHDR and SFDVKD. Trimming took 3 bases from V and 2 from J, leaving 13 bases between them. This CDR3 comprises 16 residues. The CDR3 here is CATSDPGTAPYNEQFF. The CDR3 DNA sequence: TGTGCCACCAGTGATCCGGGGACTGCCCCCTACAATGAGCAGTTCTTC.

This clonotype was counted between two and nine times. CDR3 residues: CASSLGRESWGDSPLHF. CDR3 coding DNA: TGCGCCAGCAGCTTGGGACGTGAATCCTGGGGGGATTCACCCCTCCACTTT. The chain links TRBV5-1 to TRBJ1-6; a weak D match, TRBD1 (5 bases). Per germline, CDR1 SGHRS and CDR2 YFSETQ. This CDR3 comprises 17 residues. V was trimmed by 0 bases and J by 8 bases, leaving 18 bases between them.

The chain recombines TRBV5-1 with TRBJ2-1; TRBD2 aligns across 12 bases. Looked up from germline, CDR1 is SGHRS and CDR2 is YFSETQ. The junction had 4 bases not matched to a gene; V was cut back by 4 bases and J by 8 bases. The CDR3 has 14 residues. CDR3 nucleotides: TGCGCCAGCAGCCTCGGGACTAGCGGGTATGAGCAGTTCTTC. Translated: CASSLGTSGYEQFF.

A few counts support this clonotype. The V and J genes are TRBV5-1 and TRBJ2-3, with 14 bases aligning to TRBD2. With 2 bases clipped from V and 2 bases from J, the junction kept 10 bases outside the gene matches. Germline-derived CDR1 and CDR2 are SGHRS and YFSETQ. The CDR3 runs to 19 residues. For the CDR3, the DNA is TGCGCCAGCAGCTTACCGGGACTAGCGGGAGTCCCCTCCACAGATACGCAGTATTTT. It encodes CASSLPGLAGVPSTDTQYF.

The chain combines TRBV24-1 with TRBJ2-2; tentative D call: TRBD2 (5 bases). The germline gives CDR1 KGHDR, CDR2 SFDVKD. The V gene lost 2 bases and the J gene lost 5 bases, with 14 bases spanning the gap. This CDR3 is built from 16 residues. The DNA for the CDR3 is TGTGCCACCAGTGATTCTGTGGGAGTGGGAACCGGGGAGCTGTTTTTT. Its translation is CATSDSVGVGTGELFF.

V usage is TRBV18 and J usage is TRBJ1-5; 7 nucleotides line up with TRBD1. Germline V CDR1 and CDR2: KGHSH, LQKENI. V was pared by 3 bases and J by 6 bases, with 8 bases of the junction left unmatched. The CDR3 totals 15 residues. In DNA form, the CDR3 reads TGTGCCAGCTCACCGCCCGGGACAGTCGCTCAGCCCCAGCATTTT. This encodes CASSPPGTVAQPQHF.

The DNA for the CDR3 is TGTGCCACCAGTTCTATCGGGGATACGCAGTATTTT. Encoded protein: CATSSIGDTQYF. The chain recombines TRBV15 with TRBJ2-3; D is ambiguous. Germline V CDR1 and CDR2: LNHNV, YYDKDF (reference sequence). CDR3 length: 12 amino acids. V was pared by 6 bases and J by 6 bases, with 10 bases between.

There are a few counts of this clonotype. The CDR3 DNA is TGCGCCAGCAGCCAAGGCGGGAGGGTCTATAATTCACCCCTCCACTTT. Protein: CASSQGGRVYNSPLHF. The V gene is TRBV4-1, the J gene TRBJ1-6, with D unresolved. Trimming pared 1 base from V and 3 bases from J, leaving 10 bases between. In germline, CDR1 is MGHRA, CDR2 YSYEKL. The CDR3 length is 16 residues.

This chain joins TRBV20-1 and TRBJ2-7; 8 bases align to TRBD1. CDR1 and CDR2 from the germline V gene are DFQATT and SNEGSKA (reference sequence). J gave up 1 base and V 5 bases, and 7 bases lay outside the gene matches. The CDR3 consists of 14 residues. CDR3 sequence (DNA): TGCAGTGCTTTCGACAGGGGTAGGTCCTACGAGCAGTACTTC. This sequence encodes CSAFDRGRSYEQYF.

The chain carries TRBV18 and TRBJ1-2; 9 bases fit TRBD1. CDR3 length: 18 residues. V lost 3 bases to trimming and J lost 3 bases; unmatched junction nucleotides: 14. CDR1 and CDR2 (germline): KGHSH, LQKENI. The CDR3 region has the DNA TGTGCCAGCTCACCGCGGGACAGGGATTCAAGGGAGGACTATGGCTACACCTTC. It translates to CASSPRDRDSREDYGYTF.

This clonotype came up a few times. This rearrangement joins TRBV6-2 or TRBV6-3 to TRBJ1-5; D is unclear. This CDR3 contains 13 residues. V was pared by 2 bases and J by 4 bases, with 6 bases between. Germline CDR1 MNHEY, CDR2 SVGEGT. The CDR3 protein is CASSYRTNQPQHF. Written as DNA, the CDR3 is TGTGCCAGCAGTTACAGAACTAATCAGCCCCAGCATTTT.